This T cell receptor beta chain was obtained from a study of blood T cell repertoires in COVID-19. The table lists this clone with a count of one. Ages ranged from roughly 18 to 100 years, with residence in around 24 US areas. Two negative PCRs, clearance, or symptom resolution were required of recovered Cohort 3 donors. This CDR3 is built from 16 residues. V shed 2 bases, J shed 0 bases, and the junction held 5 bases outside the gene matches. Germline V gene sequence: CDR1 SGHTA, CDR2 FQGNSA. TCRdb's copy holds only in-frame clones and misses some; the assay was immunoSEQ multiplex PCR. The table records 360,000 or so clones, roughly 87% of them present only once.

This sequence joins TRBV7-2 and TRBJ2-3; 7 bases line up with TRBD1. This clonotype was obtained from a woman under 40 who had recovered from COVID-19. The sequenced sample was PBMCs or T cells enriched from blood (not recorded which). DNA of the CDR3: TGTGCCAGCAGCTTACAGGGACAGCCTAGCACAGATACGCAGTATTTT. This translates into CASSLQGQPSTDTQYF.